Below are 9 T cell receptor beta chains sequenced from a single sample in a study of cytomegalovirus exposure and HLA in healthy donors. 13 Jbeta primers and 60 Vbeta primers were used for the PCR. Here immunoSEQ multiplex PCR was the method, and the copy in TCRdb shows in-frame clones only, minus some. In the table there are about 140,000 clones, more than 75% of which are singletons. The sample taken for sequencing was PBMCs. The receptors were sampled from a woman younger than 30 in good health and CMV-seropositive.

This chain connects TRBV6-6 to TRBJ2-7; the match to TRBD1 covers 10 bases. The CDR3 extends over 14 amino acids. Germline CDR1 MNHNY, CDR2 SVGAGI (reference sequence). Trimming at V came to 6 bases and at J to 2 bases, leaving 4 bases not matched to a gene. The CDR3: CASRGQGTPYEQYF. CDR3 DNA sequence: TGTGCCAGCAGGGGACAGGGGACCCCCTACGAGCAGTACTTC.

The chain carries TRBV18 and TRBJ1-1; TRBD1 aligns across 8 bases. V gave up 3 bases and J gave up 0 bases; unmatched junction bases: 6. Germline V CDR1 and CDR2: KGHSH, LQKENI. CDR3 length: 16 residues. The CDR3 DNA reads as TGTGCCAGCTCACCTCAGGGGGCGGGTGTGAACACTGAAGCTTTCTTT. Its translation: CASSPQGAGVNTEAFF.

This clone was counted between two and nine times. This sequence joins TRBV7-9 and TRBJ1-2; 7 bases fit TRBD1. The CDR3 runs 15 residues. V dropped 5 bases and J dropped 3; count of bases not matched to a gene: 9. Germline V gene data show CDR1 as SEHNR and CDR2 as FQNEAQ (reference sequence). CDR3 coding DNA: TGTGCCAGCAGCCCCCCCCGAGACAGGGACTATGGCTACACCTTC. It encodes CASSPPRDRDYGYTF.

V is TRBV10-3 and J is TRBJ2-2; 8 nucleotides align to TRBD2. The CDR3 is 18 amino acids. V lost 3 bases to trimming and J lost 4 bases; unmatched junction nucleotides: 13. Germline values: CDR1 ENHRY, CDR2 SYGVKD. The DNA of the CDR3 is TGTGCCATCAGTGAAACAACTAGCGGTGGGGCGGGCACCGGGGAGCTGTTTTTT. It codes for CAISETTSGGAGTGELFF.

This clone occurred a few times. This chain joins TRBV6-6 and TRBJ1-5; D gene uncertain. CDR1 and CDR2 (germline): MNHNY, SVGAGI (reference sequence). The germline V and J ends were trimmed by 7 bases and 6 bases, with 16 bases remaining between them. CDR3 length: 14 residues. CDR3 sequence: CASTGSSGSQPQHF. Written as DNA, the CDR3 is TGTGCCAGCACGGGGTCCAGTGGGAGTCAGCCCCAGCATTTT.

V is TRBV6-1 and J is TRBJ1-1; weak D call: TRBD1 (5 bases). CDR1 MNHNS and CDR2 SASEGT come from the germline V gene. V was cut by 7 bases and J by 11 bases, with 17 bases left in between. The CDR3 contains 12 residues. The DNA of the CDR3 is TGTGCCAGCAACCAGATCGGGGGGGAGGCTTTCTTT. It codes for CASNQIGGEAFF.

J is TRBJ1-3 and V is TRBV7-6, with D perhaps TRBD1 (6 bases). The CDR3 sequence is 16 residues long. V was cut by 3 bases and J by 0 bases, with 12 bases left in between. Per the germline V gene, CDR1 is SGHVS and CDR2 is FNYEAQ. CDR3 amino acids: CASSLGQGSSGNTIYF. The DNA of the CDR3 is TGTGCCAGCAGCTTGGGACAAGGGAGCTCTGGAAACACCATATATTTT.

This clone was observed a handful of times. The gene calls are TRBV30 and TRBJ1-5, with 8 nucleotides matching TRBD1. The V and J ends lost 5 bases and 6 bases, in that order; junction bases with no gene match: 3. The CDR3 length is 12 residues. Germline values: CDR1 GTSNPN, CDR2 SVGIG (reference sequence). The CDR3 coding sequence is TGTGCCTGGGGACAGGGCACTCAGCCCCAGCATTTT. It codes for CAWGQGTQPQHF.

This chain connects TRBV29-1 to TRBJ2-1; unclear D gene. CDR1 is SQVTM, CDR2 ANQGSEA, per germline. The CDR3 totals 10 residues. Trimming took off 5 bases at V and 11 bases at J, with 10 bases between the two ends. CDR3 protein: CSVQNPKQFF. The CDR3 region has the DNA TGCAGCGTTCAAAATCCCAAGCAGTTCTTC.